This T cell receptor beta chain is from a study of blood T cell repertoires in COVID-19. The overall study: Spain, Italy and the United States supplied samples that represented acute and convalescent COVID-19. T cells, B-cell-depleted T cells, or PBMCs provided the cDNA or gDNA that served as material.

Source study methods: How many nucleated cells were present was estimated from reference gene primer amplification. Only in-frame clones appear in the TCRdb table, and some are missing; sequencing was by immunoSEQ multiplex PCR. Clone size and V and J calls were adopted from that table, with D and trimming inferred from the DNA. The repertoire consists of about 150,000 clones, with roughly 84% occurring once and the leading ten covering approximately 9.7%. The clonotype comes from a woman aged 45-59 years with acute or convalescent COVID-19. Sequencing was performed on peripheral blood.

The CDR3 DNA reads TGTGCCAGCAGTGTTATAGCGGGCCCTACCACGTCTAATTCACCCCTCCACTTT. Amino acids: CASSVIAGPTTSNSPLHF. This chain joins TRBV6-1 and TRBJ1-6; D ambiguous. V was trimmed by 4 bases and J by 6 bases, leaving 22 bases between them. Germline V gives CDR1 MNHNS, CDR2 SASEGT. The CDR3 is made up of 18 amino acids.